One and the same sample provided the 31 T cell receptor beta chains below, sequenced in a study of shared clonotypes between healthy human individuals. The repertoire was sequenced with immunoSEQ multiplex PCR; TCRdb's copy has only in-frame clones and lacks some. The sample has roughly 2.5 million clones; approximately 94% are singletons. The sample comprised naive CD4+ T cells sorted from blood. As to subset: CD45RA+ positively selected. These receptors were obtained from a man between 18 and 35 years old in good health.

The V and J genes are TRBV5-4 and TRBJ2-3; weak D call: TRBD2 (6 bases). The CDR3 is 15 residues long. Germline-derived CDR1 and CDR2 are SGHNT and YYREEE (reference sequence). V shed 2 bases and J shed 0 bases, with 10 bases lying between them. In DNA form, the CDR3 reads TGTGCCAGCAGCTTTAAGAGCGGGAGCACAGATACGCAGTATTTT. Its translation is CASSFKSGSTDTQYF. Full variable domain (outside the CDR3, taken from reference TRBV5-4 and TRBJ2-3): ETGVTQSPTHLIKTRGQQVTLRCSSQSGHNTVSWYQQALGQGPQFIFQYYREEENGRGNFPPRFSGLQFPNYSSELNVNALELDDSALYLCASSFKSGSTDTQYFGPGTRLTVL.

The chain employs TRBV15 and TRBJ1-1; D uncertain. CDR3 length: 15 residues. Trimming stripped 1 base from V and 0 bases from J, with 9 bases between. Per germline, CDR1 LNHNV and CDR2 YYDKDF (reference sequence). The CDR3 reads CATSRVGNMNTEAFF. DNA for the CDR3: TGTGCCACCAGCAGAGTGGGCAACATGAACACTGAAGCTTTCTTT.

In its sample, this clone was seen once. The J gene is TRBJ2-3, the V gene TRBV9; tentative D call: TRBD1 (5 bases). Trimming pared 0 bases from V and 2 bases from J, leaving 13 bases between. The CDR3 covers 16 residues. Per germline, CDR1 SGDLS and CDR2 YYNGEE. CDR3 sequence (DNA): TGTGCCAGCAGCGTAGGGACATCCCTTCCCACAGATACGCAGTATTTT. As protein: CASSVGTSLPTDTQYF.

The chain uses TRBV18 and TRBJ1-1, with D perhaps matching TRBD1 (6 bases). The germline V gene has CDR1 KGHSH and CDR2 LQKENI. With 4 bases removed from V and 0 bases from J, the gap between germline ends came to 15 bases. The CDR3 consists of 16 residues. The CDR3 DNA is TGTGCCAGCTCACTGATGGACAGTACCCTGAACACTGAAGCTTTCTTT. Residues: CASSLMDSTLNTEAFF. Full variable domain (missing parts from reference TRBV18 and TRBJ1-1): NAGVMQNPRHLVRRRGQEARLRCSPMKGHSHVYWYRQLPEEGLKFMVYLQKENIIDESGMPKERFSAEFPKEGPSILRIQQVVRGDSAAYFCASSLMDSTLNTEAFFGQGTRLTVV.

V and J are TRBV19 and TRBJ1-1; maybe TRBD1 (6 bases). CDR1 and CDR2 from the germline V gene are LNHDA and SQIVND (reference sequence). Trimming stripped 4 bases from V and 5 bases from J, with 26 bases between. The CDR3 is 18 residues long. CDR3: CASSTPTTGFGRRTEAFF. The DNA for the CDR3 is TGTGCCAGTAGTACCCCGACGACAGGTTTTGGGAGACGTACTGAAGCTTTCTTT. Supplemented by reference TRBV19 and TRBJ1-1, the full variable domain reads DGGITQSPKYLFRKEGQNVTLSCEQNLNHDAMYWYRQDPGQGLRLIYYSQIVNDFQKGDIAEGYSVSREKKESFPLTVTSAQKNPTAFYLCASSTPTTGFGRRTEAFFGQGTRLTVV.

This rearrangement joins TRBV4-2 to TRBJ2-5; D gene uncertain. The CDR3 contains 15 residues. The V gene lost 0 bases and the J gene lost 3 bases, with 11 bases spanning the gap. The germline gives CDR1 LGHNA, CDR2 YNFKEQ. The CDR3 sequence is CASSQDGLREETQYF. CDR3 nucleotide sequence: TGTGCCAGCAGCCAAGACGGGTTGAGAGAAGAGACCCAGTACTTC.

As to this clone: Distinct nucleotide sequences in the sample also encode this CDR3. This chain joins TRBV19 and TRBJ2-5; D gene unclear. The germline gives CDR1 LNHDA, CDR2 SQIVND (reference sequence). V was pared by 3 bases and J by 5 bases, with 7 bases between. CDR3 length equals 12 residues. CDR3 residues: CASSIQGETQYF. CDR3 nucleotides: TGTGCCAGTAGTATCCAAGGGGAGACCCAGTACTTC.

This rearrangement joins TRBV27 to TRBJ2-2, with a weak D call TRBD2 (6 bases). The CDR3 has 15 amino acids. V was trimmed by 2 bases and J by 0 bases, leaving 7 bases between them. CDR1 is MNHEY, CDR2 SMNVEV, per germline (reference sequence). The CDR3 bases are TGTGCCAGCAGTTTACCGGGGGCGAACACCGGGGAGCTGTTTTTT. Translating it yields CASSLPGANTGELFF.

The chain combines TRBV25-1 with TRBJ1-6, with 8 bases fitting TRBD1. The CDR3 length is 14 residues. V trimming: 7 bases; J trimming: 9 bases; junction bases outside the gene matches: 8. Germline CDR1 MGHDK, CDR2 SYGVNS. In DNA form, the CDR3 reads TGTGCCAGCAAGCTGACAGGGGAAGGTTCACCCCTCCACTTT. It codes for CASKLTGEGSPLHF. Full variable domain (outside the CDR3, taken from reference TRBV25-1 and TRBJ1-6): EADIYQTPRYLVIGTGKKITLECSQTMGHDKMYWYQQDPGMELHLIHYSYGVNSTEKGDLSSESTVSRIRTEHFPLTLESARPSHTSQYLCASKLTGEGSPLHFGNGTRLTVT.

V is TRBV28 and J is TRBJ2-2, with 12 bases identical to TRBD1. V was pared by 4 bases and J by 5 bases, with 5 bases of the junction left unmatched. The germline gives CDR1 MDHEN, CDR2 SYDVKM. The CDR3 is made up of 16 amino acids. Here the CDR3 DNA reads TGTGCCAGCAGTTCAGGGACAGGGGGCATTACCGGGGAGCTGTTTTTT. This codes for CASSSGTGGITGELFF. The complete variable domain, with remaining parts taken from reference TRBV28 and TRBJ2-2, reads DVKVTQSSRYLVKRTGEKVFLECVQDMDHENMFWYRQDPGLGLRLIYFSYDVKMKEKGDIPEGYSVSREKKERFSLILESASTNQTSMYLCASSSGTGGITGELFFGEGSRLTVL.

This clone was seen only once. V usage is TRBV11-2 and J usage is TRBJ2-5; 9 bases align to TRBD2. Germline lookup yields CDR1 SGHAT and CDR2 FQNNGV. V was clipped by 2 bases and J by 2 bases; unmatched bases: 12. The CDR3 is 18 residues long. Written as DNA, the CDR3 is TGTGCCAGCAGCTTAAGGGTAGCGGGGGAGATCCGACAAGAGACCCAGTACTTC. Translating gives CASSLRVAGEIRQETQYF.

The rearrangement joins TRBV10-3 to TRBJ2-3, with D tentatively TRBD1 (6 bases). The CDR3 consists of 15 residues. The ends were cut back, 6 bases at V and 2 bases at J, with 15 bases in the middle. The germline V gene encodes CDR1 ENHRY and CDR2 SYGVKD. The CDR3 nucleotides are TGTGCCATCAGCTCAGGGGTGGTGGACACAGATACGCAGTATTTT. Its translation is CAISSGVVDTDTQYF.

The chain has TRBV5-5 and TRBJ1-3, with a possible D match to TRBD1 (5 bases). The germline gives CDR1 SGHKS, CDR2 YYEKEE (reference sequence). The V gene lost 0 bases and the J gene lost 3 bases, with 13 bases spanning the gap. The CDR3 covers 16 residues. In DNA form, the CDR3 reads TGTGCCAGCAGCTTGGAACGGGGCGCGGGTGGAAACACCATATATTTT. Amino acids: CASSLERGAGGNTIYF.

This clone has just a few counts. The chain links TRBV5-1 to TRBJ1-1; no clear D gene. Trimming shortened V by 4 bases and J by 1 base, and 14 bases separated the two germline ends. This CDR3 region has 15 residues. Germline lookup yields CDR1 SGHRS and CDR2 YFSETQ. The CDR3: CASSVNGRTNTEAFF. The CDR3, as DNA: TGCGCCAGCAGCGTAAACGGACGGACGAACACTGAAGCTTTCTTT.

The CDR3 protein is CASSPRLIGRYEQFF. CDR3 nucleotide sequence: TGTGCCAGCAGTCCCCGTCTGATCGGGAGGTATGAGCAGTTCTTC. This chain connects TRBV7-2 to TRBJ2-1, with 7 positions matching TRBD2. The V gene's germline CDR1 is SGHTA and CDR2 FQGNSA. Germline trimming cut 6 bases from V and 8 bases from J; bases unmatched to any gene: 13. The CDR3 covers 15 residues. Full variable domain (outside the CDR3, taken from reference TRBV7-2 and TRBJ2-1): GAGVSQSPSNKVTEKGKDVELRCDPISGHTALYWYRQSLGQGLEFLIYFQGNSAPDKSGLPSDRFSAERTGGSVSTLTIQRTQQEDSAVYLCASSPRLIGRYEQFFGPGTRLTVL.

The chain uses TRBV7-2 and TRBJ2-6, with D possibly being TRBD2 (5 bases). Deletions cut 5 bases from V and 1 base from J, with 9 bases between. This CDR3 spans 15 amino acids. Germline values: CDR1 SGHTA, CDR2 FQGNSA. CDR3 region: CASSPGESGANVLTF. CDR3 coding DNA: TGTGCCAGCAGCCCCGGGGAGTCTGGGGCCAACGTCCTGACTTTC.

The chain employs TRBV7-2 and TRBJ1-2; TRBD1 might be the D (5 bases). This CDR3 comprises 16 residues. Germline V gene lookup returns CDR1 SGHTA and CDR2 FQGNSA. V shed 3 bases and J shed 8 bases, with 22 bases lying between them. DNA of the CDR3: TGTGCCAGCAGCTTGGGGCCCCCCGGGACCACTGGGGGCTACACCTTC. It specifies CASSLGPPGTTGGYTF.

The gene calls are TRBV7-2 and TRBJ1-1, with a tentative D call TRBD1 (5 bases). The CDR3 extends over 15 amino acids. CDR1 SGHTA and CDR2 FQGNSA come from the germline V gene. V gave up 5 bases and J gave up 4 bases, with 17 bases separating them. This CDR3 is CASSPEVVQGTEAFF. For the CDR3, the DNA is TGTGCCAGCAGCCCCGAGGTGGTTCAGGGCACTGAAGCTTTCTTT.

V is TRBV30 and J is TRBJ1-2; 7 bases are shared with TRBD1. The CDR3 is 11 amino acids. Germline V gives CDR1 GTSNPN, CDR2 SVGIG (reference sequence). The ends lost 6 bases at V and 8 bases at J; junction bases unmatched: 6. The CDR3 protein is CACPQGGGYTF. The CDR3, as DNA: TGTGCCTGTCCCCAGGGGGGCGGCTACACCTTC. The full variable domain, its missing parts supplied by reference TRBV30 and TRBJ1-2, is SQTIHQWPATLVQPVGSPLSLECTVEGTSNPNLYWYRQAAGRGLQLLFYSVGIGQISSEVPQNLSASRPQDRQFILSSKKLLLSDSGFYLCACPQGGGYTFGSGTRLTVV.

With regard to this clone: At the DNA level, this CDR3 is encoded by other sequences in the same sample as well. The J gene is TRBJ2-3, the V gene TRBV18; TRBD2 agrees at 7 bases. The ends lost 3 bases at V and 1 base at J; junction bases unmatched: 7. The CDR3 runs to 16 residues. Germline CDR1 and CDR2: KGHSH and LQKENI. CDR3 nucleotide sequence: TGTGCCAGCTCACCCCGCGGGAGTGGGGGCACAGATACGCAGTATTTT. It yields the protein CASSPRGSGGTDTQYF.

The CDR3 region has the DNA TGTGCCAGCAGTGAAGCGCTGGGTGGCTACACCTTC. Amino acid sequence: CASSEALGGYTF. The chain has TRBV2 and TRBJ1-2; unclear D gene. This CDR3 contains 12 residues. The ends were cut back, 0 bases at V and 7 bases at J, with 6 bases in the middle. The germline gives CDR1 SNHLY, CDR2 FYNNEI.

As concerns this clone: In the same sample, other DNA sequences code for this CDR3. V gene TRBV10-2 combines with J gene TRBJ2-3; D remains unclear. V was shortened by 2 bases and J by 5 bases, with 2 bases between the two germline ends. CDR1 and CDR2 from the germline V gene are WSHSY and SAAADI. This CDR3 has 11 amino acids. The CDR3 here is CASSEIDTQYF. DNA of the CDR3: TGCGCCAGCAGTGAGATAGATACGCAGTATTTT.

The genes are TRBV30 and TRBJ1-1, with D maybe TRBD1 (6 bases). Germline V CDR1 and CDR2: GTSNPN, SVGIG (reference sequence). This CDR3 has 13 residues. V lost 3 bases to trimming and J lost 4 bases, with 12 bases between them. In nucleotides, the CDR3 is TGTGCCTGGAGAGATACCAGGGGCACTGAAGCTTTCTTT. Its translation is CAWRDTRGTEAFF. Supplemented by reference TRBV30 and TRBJ1-1, the full variable domain reads SQTIHQWPATLVQPVGSPLSLECTVEGTSNPNLYWYRQAAGRGLQLLFYSVGIGQISSEVPQNLSASRPQDRQFILSSKKLLLSDSGFYLCAWRDTRGTEAFFGQGTRLTVV.

The genes are TRBV10-2 and TRBJ2-2, with 11 bases that match TRBD1. V lost 9 bases, J lost 4 bases, and 7 bases stayed unmatched. This CDR3 is 15 amino acids long. The germline V gene encodes CDR1 WSHSY and CDR2 SAAADI. The CDR3 coding sequence is TGCGCCAGTGGAGGGACAGGGGGGTTCACCGGGGAGCTGTTTTTT. As protein: CASGGTGGFTGELFF.

This chain uses TRBV5-4 with TRBJ2-2, with D perhaps matching TRBD2 (6 bases). Germline V gene lookup returns CDR1 SGHNT and CDR2 YYREEE (reference sequence). Between the trimmed V and J ends, which lost 5 bases and 7 bases, there was a span of 12 bases. The CDR3 has 13 residues. DNA for the CDR3: TGTGCCAGCAGACGCCGGGACTTCGGGGAGCTGTTTTTT. It yields the protein CASRRRDFGELFF.

V and J are TRBV30 and TRBJ2-7; D remains ambiguous. Per germline, CDR1 GTSNPN and CDR2 SVGIG (reference sequence). V was trimmed by 2 bases and J by 3 bases, leaving 11 bases between them. This CDR3 spans 13 amino acids. This CDR3 is CAWSLWAFYEQYF. CDR3 nucleotide sequence: TGTGCCTGGAGTCTCTGGGCTTTCTACGAGCAGTACTTC.

The genes are TRBV5-1 and TRBJ2-1; the D gene could be TRBD1 or TRBD2 (5 bases each). Trimming removed 1 base from V and 7 bases from J, with 24 bases in between. The V gene's germline CDR1 is SGHRS and CDR2 YFSETQ. This CDR3 spans 18 amino acids. In DNA, the CDR3 is TGCGCCAGCAGCTTGTACCCCACCGGGACGTCGGAGCTGAATGAGCAGTTCTTC. The encoded protein is CASSLYPTGTSELNEQFF.

V usage is TRBV6-5 and J usage is TRBJ1-1; D gene ambiguous. The CDR3 length is 13 residues. Trimming removed 4 bases from V and 5 bases from J, with 11 bases in between. Germline V lookup: CDR1 MNHEY, CDR2 SVGAGI. DNA of the CDR3: TGTGCCAGCAGTTCGCAGGTGCATACTGAAGCTTTCTTT. Its protein is CASSSQVHTEAFF.

The chain couples TRBV6-6 to TRBJ2-2, with TRBD1 matching over 10 bases. The CDR3 spans 15 residues. The V segment lost 2 bases and the J segment 6 bases; nucleotides outside the gene matches: 3. Germline loops: CDR1 MNHNY, CDR2 SVGAGI (reference sequence). This CDR3 reads CASSYRDRGPGELFF. Written as DNA, the CDR3 is TGTGCCAGCAGTTACAGGGACAGGGGCCCCGGGGAGCTGTTTTTT.

The chain couples TRBV5-8 to TRBJ1-2; D is uncertain. The ends were cut back, 3 bases at V and 2 bases at J, with 23 bases in the middle. Germline V gene sequence: CDR1 SGHTS, CDR2 YDEGEE. The CDR3 has 18 residues. The CDR3 reads CASSSSRSGFSWNYGYTF. The CDR3 coding sequence is TGTGCCAGCAGCTCCTCTAGAAGCGGTTTCAGTTGGAACTATGGCTACACCTTC.

This chain connects TRBV7-2 to TRBJ2-2; no clear D gene. V was shortened by 2 bases and J by 7 bases, with 11 bases between the two germline ends. Germline CDR1 SGHTA, CDR2 FQGNSA. CDR3 length equals 14 residues. CDR3 in amino acids: CASSLNPGVGELFF. As DNA, the CDR3 is TGTGCCAGCAGCTTAAACCCCGGTGTCGGGGAGCTGTTTTTT.